The 6 T cell receptor beta chains given below trace back to one sample, sequenced in a study of CD8 T cells in Susac syndrome. After extraction with the RNeasy kit, roughly 0.5 to 1 ug of the RNA was reverse transcribed using random hexamers. A single record per CDR3 protein comes from TCRdb applying MiXCR to the immunoSEQ multiplex PCR reads. This sample has about 210,000 distinct CDR3 sequences, with about 95% found just once. The sample comprised CD4+ T cells from PBMCs. These receptors all stem from a human donor in good health.

V and J are TRBV29-1 and TRBJ1-5; D is perhaps TRBD1 (5 bases). Germline V lookup: CDR1 SQVTM, CDR2 ANQGSEA. Trimming removed 3 bases from V and 1 base from J, with 10 bases in between. The CDR3 contains 14 residues. The CDR3 sequence is CSVDTGRSNQPQHF. DNA for the CDR3: TGCAGCGTTGACACAGGACGAAGCAATCAGCCCCAGCATTTT.

The chain is built from TRBV14 and TRBJ1-2, with a weak D call TRBD1 (5 bases). The V and J ends lost 3 bases and 8 bases respectively, with 13 bases between them. CDR1 SGHDN and CDR2 FVKESK come from the germline V gene. The CDR3 runs 13 residues. DNA for the CDR3: TGTGCCAGCAGCCAGTCGCAGGGCTTCGGCTACACCTTC. As protein: CASSQSQGFGYTF.

V is TRBV16 and J is TRBJ2-1; the D is unclear. Trimming pared 8 bases from V and 0 bases from J, leaving 11 bases between. CDR3 length: 14 amino acids. Germline CDR1 and CDR2: KGHSY and FQNENV. The CDR3 DNA sequence: TGTGCCAGCGTGGACGGTAGCTCCTACAATGAGCAGTTCTTC. Amino acids: CASVDGSSYNEQFF.

A note on this clonotype: The junction departs from germline at one end; a sequencing error may be responsible. The chain carries TRBV3-1 and TRBJ1-2; unclear D gene. CDR1 is LGHDT, CDR2 YNNKEL, per germline (reference sequence). This CDR3 contains 11 residues. In DNA form, the CDR3 reads TGTGCCAGCAGCCAAGGTGGCAGTCTGGCCTTC. Translation: CASSQGGSLAF.

The rearrangement joins TRBV3-1 to TRBJ1-2, with D perhaps matching TRBD1 (5 bases). The CDR3 totals 12 residues. Germline V CDR1 and CDR2: LGHDT, YNNKEL (reference sequence). With 9 bases removed from V and 6 bases from J, the gap between germline ends came to 14 bases. CDR3 region: CASAGQGDGYTF. DNA of the CDR3: TGTGCCAGTGCGGGGCAGGGCGATGGCTACACCTTC. Full variable domain (rest looked up from reference TRBV3-1 and TRBJ1-2): DTAVSQTPKYLVTQMGNDKSIKCEQNLGHDTMYWYKQDSKKFLKIMFSYNNKELIINETVPNRFSPKSPDKAHLNLHINSLELGDSAVYFCASAGQGDGYTFGSGTRLTVV.

The chain has TRBV5-1 and TRBJ2-6, with a weak D call TRBD1 (6 bases). V shed 4 bases and J shed 1 base, with 12 bases lying between them. This CDR3 is 16 amino acids long. CDR1 and CDR2 from the germline V gene are SGHRS and YFSETQ. CDR3 loop: CASSTTTGSGANVLTF. CDR3 DNA: TGCGCCAGCAGCACCACAACAGGGTCTGGGGCCAACGTCCTGACTTTC. Supplemented by reference TRBV5-1 and TRBJ2-6, the full variable domain reads KAGVTQTPRYLIKTRGQQVTLSCSPISGHRSVSWYQQTPGQGLQFLFEYFSETQRNKGNFPGRFSGRQFSNSRSEMNVSTLELGDSALYLCASSTTTGSGANVLTFGAGSRLTVL.